Included here is one TCR beta chain sequence, with context. This clonotype was counted at least ten times. The clone's antigen remains unknown. Within one base of it there is no much larger clone, and no base qualities were kept. Preparation of the library involved multiplex PCR. For sequencing, an Illumina HiSeq 4000 was employed. CDR3 regions were amplified by Arm-PCR with iRepertoire HTBI primers to construct TCR beta libraries. Before sequencing, the PCR products underwent gel purification. In the authors' own workflow: Across samples, roughly 60 TRBV and 15 or so TRBJ segments were identified and used for gene usage analysis of CDR3 amino acid clonotypes. COPE and FqMerger were used to merge filtered high-quality paired reads into contigs. BLAST was used to align contigs to IMGT TRBV, TRBD and TRBJ reference genes, and CDR3 was defined according to IMGT. Any clonotype with a frequency above 0.1% was classified as a highly expanded clone. Shannon entropy served as the measure of repertoire diversity, while the Gini coefficient captured V-J evenness. Public clonotypes were defined as clonotypes shared by more than one individual. The raw public data were reprocessed by TCRdb itself: fastp quality trimming at Q25, MiXCR clonotype calling, in-frame beta chains only. CDR3 protein duplicates are merged, each entry listing the most common genes and DNA. These V and J calls originate from TCRdb's pipeline instead of the authors' own analysis. The sample table records roughly 400,000 distinct CDR3 sequences; approximately 15% of these occur just once. The leading ten clones occupy over 7.5% of the sample.

This sample's time point label indicates: newly diagnosed GD, antithyroid drugs for less than 3 months. For both TCR sequencing and RNA sequencing, RNA was extracted from PBMCs in TRIzol. Graves' disease was diagnosed according to American Thyroid Association guidelines. Patients were recruited from an endocrinology department in Xi'an, China. Each patient gave approximately 8.8 milliliters of peripheral blood, collected in an EDTA anticoagulant tube. PBMCs were isolated by Ficoll Paque Plus density gradient separation without further T cell sorting. RNA quality was checked with an Agilent 2100 Bioanalyzer and agarose gel, and concentration with a NanoDrop 2000. CDR1 MNHEY and CDR2 SMNVEV were looked up in the germline V gene (reference sequence). Clipping removes 3 bases from V and 0 bases from J, with 3 as the unmatched junction base count. Spanning cysteine to phenylalanine, the CDR3 consists of 16 amino acids. The only DNA kept is the CDR3, 48 bases in frame from the first base.

This record belongs to a study of regulatory T cells in long-lasting Graves disease (dated by TCRdb to the early 2020s). For the wider study: Newly diagnosed Graves' disease patients had taken antithyroid drugs for less than 3 months. The study took place in China and was registered as a clinical trial. Persistent Graves' disease patients were compared with newly diagnosed Graves' disease patients by peripheral blood TCR sequencing and RNA sequencing. A total of approximately 35 samples underwent TCR sequencing: about 13 from persistent and about 20 from newly diagnosed Graves' disease patients. What the study reported, not specific to this receptor: Persistent patients shared more public clonotypes among themselves (2,741) than newly diagnosed patients did (over 900). Persistent disease showed preferential use of TRBV28, TRBJ1-2 and TRBJ2-5, whereas newly diagnosed disease favored TRBV20-1 and TRBJ2-1. The study examined only peripheral blood because the primary lesion, thyroid tissue, could not be accessed. Persistent Graves' disease patients showed lower TCR Shannon entropy and fewer highly expanded clones than newly diagnosed patients, suggesting clonal expansion. The small sample size was acknowledged by the authors as a limitation that may reduce accuracy. Only the TCR beta chain was sequenced and analyzed.

These data were also reused for a study on T cells in Graves' hyperthyroidism and ophthalmopathy. Looking at the second paper: A patient counted as having stable Graves' hyperthyroidism if no progression to ophthalmopathy occurred over 18 months of follow-up. The hyperthyroidism patients were between 18 and 65 years old and newly diagnosed, with a disease duration of less than 2 months. Exclusion was applied to patients with uncontrolled infections, other autoimmune diseases, pregnancy or lactation. Clinical symptoms, serum thyroxine and TRAb, thyroid ultrasound, and orbital computed tomography formed the basis for the diagnoses. For the first round of RT-PCR on the TCR CDR3, the HTBI primer set was used together with the Qiagen OneStep RT-PCR kit. Most expanded thyroid clonotypes (frequency above 0.001) were also found in blood, which suggests that blood repertoires may mirror thyroid immune responses. A model built on a 13 V-J signature distinguished ophthalmopathy from stable hyperthyroidism, reaching about 88% sensitivity and around 81% specificity in cross-validation and 80%/75% in testing. In validation, the model predicted progression to ophthalmopathy a median of approximately 6.6 months before onset, with 70% to 71% sensitivity and about 72% specificity. To identify TCR V-J signatures that set the groups apart, the researchers used a discovery cohort of 100 patients, made up of around 42 with Graves' ophthalmopathy and 57 with stable Graves' hyperthyroidism. Prospective prediction of ophthalmopathy was tested in an independent validation cohort of approximately 18 hyperthyroidism patients and some 17 patients who later progressed to ophthalmopathy. The 95 to 100 discovery patients were randomly split 7:3 into training and test sets. In six Graves' hyperthyroidism patients, the study also compared T-cell repertoires from thyroid tissue with T-cell repertoires from blood. After blood sampling, hyperthyroidism patients were treated with methimazole at a starting dose of 30 mg daily, and ophthalmopathy patients were treated with high-dose intravenous methylprednisolone. The libraries were constructed in a second round of multiplex PCR and then size-selected and purified. Sequencing of the libraries was done on an Illumina HiSeq2000 using paired-end 100 bp reads. Raw data were processed with SOAPnuke, discarding reads with adapters, uncalled bases, mean Phred below 15, or no exact constant-primer or identifier match. COPE v1.2.5 was used to merge the high-quality paired reads, and each unique nucleotide sequence was defined as a clonotype. MiTCR v1.1 was used to align clonotypes to the IMGT TRBV, TRBD and TRBJ reference segments. Only V-J combinations with frequency above 0.0001, covering about 99% of repertoires, were analysed. A TCS score was defined as the ratio of F50 (clonal expansion) to E x V (chaos), with BLOSUM62-based TCRdist applied between CDR3 peptides within each V-J. Welch's t-statistics and random forest reduced 514 V-J features to 13, which were used in a naive Bayes classifier (R e1071). Sample size was not statistically predetermined, and investigators were not blinded to group allocation. According to the paper, TCR Vbeta CDR3 sequencing was carried out on more than 120 peripheral blood samples, which came from 40 to 45 ophthalmopathy, some 73 hyperthyroidism and roughly 17 progressor patients.

This specimen was peripheral blood mononuclear cells (PBMCs), taken at new diagnosis, from a patient treated with antithyroid drugs. The sequence joins TRBV27 to TRBJ2-1; 9 nucleotides in the junction match TRBD2. This TCR was sampled from a middle-aged woman with Graves disease. Donor details come from another sample of the same person, matched by shared clones. The nucleotide sequence is given as TGTGCCAGCAGTTTTGAACTAGCGGGCTCCTACAATGAGCAGTTCTTC. The encoded protein is CASSFELAGSYNEQFF.